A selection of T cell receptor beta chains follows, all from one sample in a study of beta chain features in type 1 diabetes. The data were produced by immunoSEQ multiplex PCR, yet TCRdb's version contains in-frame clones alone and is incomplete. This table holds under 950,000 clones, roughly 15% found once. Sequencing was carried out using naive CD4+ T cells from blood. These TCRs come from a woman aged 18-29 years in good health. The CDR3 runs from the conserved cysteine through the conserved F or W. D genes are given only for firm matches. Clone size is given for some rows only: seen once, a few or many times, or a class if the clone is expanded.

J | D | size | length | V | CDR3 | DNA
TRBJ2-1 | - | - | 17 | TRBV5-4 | CASSSRTGTRIYNEQFF | TGTGCCAGCAGCTCAAGAACCGGGACCCGAATTTACAATGAGCAGTTCTTC
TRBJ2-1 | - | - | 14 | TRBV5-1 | CASSGLSSYNEQFF | TGCGCCAGCAGCGGCCTCAGCTCCTACAATGAGCAGTTCTTC
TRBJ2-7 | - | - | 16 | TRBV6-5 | CASSYSGTSWMREQYF | TGTGCCAGCAGTTACTCGGGTACTAGCTGGATGAGGGAGCAGTACTTC
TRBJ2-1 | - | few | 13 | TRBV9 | CASSVQGPDEQFF | TGTGCCAGCAGCGTGCAGGGTCCGGATGAGCAGTTCTTC
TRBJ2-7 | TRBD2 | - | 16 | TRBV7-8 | CASSPWTSGVTYEQYF | TGTGCCAGCAGCCCCTGGACTAGCGGGGTCACCTACGAGCAGTACTTC
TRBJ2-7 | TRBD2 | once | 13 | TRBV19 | CASSTRTSTEQYF | TGTGCCAGTAGTACAAGGACTAGCACCGAGCAGTACTTC
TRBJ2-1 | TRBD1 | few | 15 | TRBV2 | CASTRDRSSYNEQFF | TGTGCCAGCACTCGGGACAGAAGCTCCTACAATGAGCAGTTCTTC
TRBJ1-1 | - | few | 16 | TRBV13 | CASSLGDTGMNTEAFF | TGTGCCAGCAGCTTAGGGGACACCGGTATGAACACTGAAGCTTTCTTT
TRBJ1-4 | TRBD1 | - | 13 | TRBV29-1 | CSVGDRGNEKLFF | TGCAGCGTTGGGGACAGAGGAAATGAAAAACTGTTTTTT
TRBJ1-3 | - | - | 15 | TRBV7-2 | CASSRMTGPGNTIYF | TGTGCCAGCAGCCGCATGACAGGACCGGGAAACACCATATATTTT
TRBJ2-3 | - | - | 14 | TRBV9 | CASSVGGKADTQYF | TGTGCCAGCAGCGTAGGGGGGAAGGCAGATACGCAGTATTTT
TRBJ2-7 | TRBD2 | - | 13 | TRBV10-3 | CAISLSGKYEQYF | TGTGCCATCAGTCTTAGCGGGAAGTACGAGCAGTACTTC
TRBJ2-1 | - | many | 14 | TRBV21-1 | CASSNGGDACEQFF | TGTGCCAGCAGCAACGGGGGAGACGCCTGTGAGCAGTTCTTC
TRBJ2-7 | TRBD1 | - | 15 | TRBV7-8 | CASSSRPTGSNEQYF | TGTGCCAGCAGTTCTAGACCGACAGGGTCTAACGAGCAGTACTTC
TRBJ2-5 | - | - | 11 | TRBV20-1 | CSATDWETQYF | TGCAGTGCTACTGACTGGGAGACCCAGTACTTC
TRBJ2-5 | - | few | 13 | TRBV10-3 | CAISGGFQETQYF | TGTGCCATCAGCGGGGGCTTCCAAGAGACCCAGTACTTC
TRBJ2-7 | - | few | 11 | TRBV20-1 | CSARTAIEQYF | TGCAGTGCTAGAACGGCTATCGAGCAGTACTTC